Here is one TCR beta chain with its context. Data came from immunoSEQ multiplex PCR; TCRdb stores just in-frame clones and leaves some out. The table shows 160,000 or so clones, with more than 70% occurring only once. This sample was included in a study of cytomegalovirus exposure and HLA in healthy donors. Across the study: A subsequent analysis stated that the 90 to 150 validation repertoires were run on the same platform as the approximately 610 first-cohort repertoires.

The sample taken for sequencing was PBMCs. The source of this sequence is a man younger than 35 in good health and CMV-seronegative.

Written as DNA, the CDR3 is TGTGCCAGCAGTTACAGGGCTAGCTACACCTTC. It encodes CASSYRASYTF. The chain links TRBV6-1 to TRBJ1-2; TRBD1 is a possible D gene (6 bases). CDR1 and CDR2 (germline): MNHNS, SASEGT. The CDR3 has 11 amino acids. V was shortened by 5 bases and J by 9 bases, with 10 bases between the two germline ends.